This T cell receptor beta chain is drawn from a study of CD8 T cells in ankylosing spondylitis. Whole-study findings and limits: A subset of motif variants has previously been described in the synovial fluid and blood of reactive arthritis. Disease-associated clones were CD8+ and fairly uncommon in peripheral blood. A TCR beta motif made of eight highly homologous variants seemed typical of ankylosing spondylitis blood.

About this clonotype itself: Its target is not known.

Each TCR beta library was made by quantitative 5'-RACE that incorporated molecular barcodes. TCRdb re-analysed the 5' RACE reads in MiXCR, keeping a single row per CDR3 protein. This table holds 150,000 or so distinct CDR3 sequences, 9.8% found once. The V end lost 3 bases, the J end lost 4 bases, and 9 bases lay between the germline ends. Per germline, CDR1 MNHEY and CDR2 SMNVEV (reference sequence). This CDR3 is 13 amino acids long. Input material: blood, either unsorted or a sorted T cell fraction (not recorded which). The TCR was taken from a female donor with ankylosing spondylitis or in good health (not recorded which). This chain links TRBV27 with TRBJ1-1; D is unresolved. The CDR3 DNA reads as TGTGCCAGCAGTTTGAACTTGGGCACTGAAGCTTTCTTT. Its translation: CASSLNLGTEAFF.